These T cell receptor beta chains were read from a single sample in a study of shared clonotypes between healthy human individuals. Here immunoSEQ multiplex PCR was the method, and the copy in TCRdb shows in-frame clones only, minus some. The table lists roughly 2.1 million clones, about 93% of them singletons, with about 1.5% in the top ten. Input material: naive CD8+ T cells from PBMCs. The receptors derive from a man younger than 35 in good health. Some clones in this sample may be carry-over from other donors' samples. The CDR3 runs from the conserved cysteine through the conserved F or W. Fields, in order: CDR3 protein, clone size, J gene, V gene. Rows give clone size only sometimes, using once, few, many, or a class for an expanded clone.

CDR3 protein: CSVEGGSFLSFRPDTQYF; clone size: NA; J gene: TRBJ2-3; V gene: TRBV29-1
CDR3 protein: CASSGAVRGKGYGYTF; clone size: NA; J gene: TRBJ1-2; V gene: TRBV9
CDR3 protein: CASSQDKALNVYGYTF; clone size: once; J gene: TRBJ1-2; V gene: TRBV4-1
CDR3 protein: CASSLAIGIYNEQFF; clone size: NA; J gene: TRBJ2-1; V gene: TRBV5-1
CDR3 protein: CASSGDRESSAEAFF; clone size: NA; J gene: TRBJ1-1; V gene: TRBV19
CDR3 protein: CASGYSSSYEQYF; clone size: NA; J gene: TRBJ2-7; V gene: TRBV27
CDR3 protein: CASSSRTVHGELFF; clone size: NA; J gene: TRBJ2-2; V gene: TRBV10-1
CDR3 protein: CASSTYGTSKDGYTF; clone size: NA; J gene: TRBJ1-2; V gene: TRBV28
CDR3 protein: CASSGGMNTEAFF; clone size: NA; J gene: TRBJ1-1; V gene: TRBV13
CDR3 protein: CASSEFVSLERDSGNTIYF; clone size: NA; J gene: TRBJ1-3; V gene: TRBV6-1
CDR3 protein: CASRDDREGVHGYTF; clone size: NA; J gene: TRBJ1-2; V gene: TRBV19
CDR3 protein: CASSLVPTSADTQYF; clone size: NA; J gene: TRBJ2-3; V gene: TRBV7-9
CDR3 protein: CASSPTNSGNTIYF; clone size: NA; J gene: TRBJ1-3; V gene: TRBV7-9
CDR3 protein: CSAASSDYGYTF; clone size: few; J gene: TRBJ1-2; V gene: TRBV29-1
CDR3 protein: CASSPDGTGWYEQYF; clone size: NA; J gene: TRBJ2-7; V gene: TRBV18
CDR3 protein: CASSLRRENEQFF; clone size: NA; J gene: TRBJ2-1; V gene: TRBV11-2
CDR3 protein: CASSPVASGSTYNEQFF; clone size: NA; J gene: TRBJ2-1; V gene: TRBV18
CDR3 protein: CASTMGSSNTEAFF; clone size: once; J gene: TRBJ1-1; V gene: TRBV27
CDR3 protein: CASSFAYLGSTEAFF; clone size: once; J gene: TRBJ1-1; V gene: TRBV27
CDR3 protein: CASSPRTGGYYEQYF; clone size: NA; J gene: TRBJ2-7; V gene: TRBV27
CDR3 protein: CASSIKGAHTGYTF; clone size: few; J gene: TRBJ1-2; V gene: TRBV6-5
CDR3 protein: CASSLTSGSRREQYF; clone size: NA; J gene: TRBJ2-7; V gene: TRBV11-2
CDR3 protein: CASSHRQGVYTEAFF; clone size: NA; J gene: TRBJ1-1; V gene: TRBV7-9
CDR3 protein: CASSLPWGGYGYTF; clone size: NA; J gene: TRBJ1-2; V gene: TRBV7-9
CDR3 protein: CASSLLREVFPDTQYF; clone size: NA; J gene: TRBJ2-3; V gene: TRBV27
CDR3 protein: CASSLWASGGEVAGELFF; clone size: NA; J gene: TRBJ2-2; V gene: TRBV7-6
CDR3 protein: CASRGRGGGGTEAFF; clone size: NA; J gene: TRBJ1-1; V gene: TRBV27
CDR3 protein: CASGIGTTHNEQFF; clone size: NA; J gene: TRBJ2-1; V gene: TRBV28
CDR3 protein: CASSLASGAVYNEQFF; clone size: NA; J gene: TRBJ2-1; V gene: TRBV11-2
CDR3 protein: CASSQDPGGSSYEQYF; clone size: once; J gene: TRBJ2-7; V gene: TRBV14
CDR3 protein: CASTQTSGSYEQYF; clone size: NA; J gene: TRBJ2-7; V gene: TRBV11-1
CDR3 protein: CSVNINSYEQYF; clone size: NA; J gene: TRBJ2-7; V gene: TRBV29-1
CDR3 protein: CASSLHSSGANVLTF; clone size: NA; J gene: TRBJ2-6; V gene: TRBV13
CDR3 protein: CASSEGWGPEAFF; clone size: NA; J gene: TRBJ1-1; V gene: TRBV6-1